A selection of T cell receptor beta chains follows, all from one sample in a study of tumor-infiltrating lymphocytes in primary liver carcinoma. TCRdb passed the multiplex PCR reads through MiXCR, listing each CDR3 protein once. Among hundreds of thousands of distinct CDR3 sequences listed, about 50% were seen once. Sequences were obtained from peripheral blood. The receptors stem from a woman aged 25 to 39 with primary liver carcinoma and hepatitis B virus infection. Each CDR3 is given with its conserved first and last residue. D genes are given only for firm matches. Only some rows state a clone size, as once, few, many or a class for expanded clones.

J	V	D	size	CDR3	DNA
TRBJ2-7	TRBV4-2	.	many	CASSQEGTRASYEQYF	TGTGCCAGCAGCCAGGAAGGAACTCGGGCTTCCTACGAGCAGTACTTC
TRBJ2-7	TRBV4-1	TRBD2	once	CASSQGHLPGGLAVGEQYF	TGCGCCAGCAGCCAAGGACACCTCCCGGGGGGACTAGCGGTAGGCGAGCAGTACTTC
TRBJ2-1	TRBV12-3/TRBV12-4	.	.	CASSFFTLDEQFF	TGTGCCAGCAGTTTCTTTACCTTGGATGAGCAGTTCTTC
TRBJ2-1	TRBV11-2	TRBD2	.	CASGETSRTNEQFF	TGTGCCAGCGGAGAGACTAGCAGGACCAATGAGCAGTTCTTC
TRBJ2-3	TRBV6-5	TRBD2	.	CASRYSALAGKPDTQYF	TGTGCCAGTCGTTACTCAGCCCTAGCGGGGAAACCAGATACGCAGTATTTT
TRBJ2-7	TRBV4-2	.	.	CASSQTLTGVYEQYF	TGTGCCAGCAGCCAAACCCTGACTGGAGTCTACGAGCAGTACTTC
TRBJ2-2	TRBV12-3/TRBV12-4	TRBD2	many	CASTLWAGGGTGELFF	TGTGCCAGCACCTTATGGGCGGGAGGCGGCACCGGGGAGCTGTTTTTT
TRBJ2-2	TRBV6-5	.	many	CASSYSGQATGELFF	TGTGCCAGCAGTTACTCAGGCCAGGCGACCGGGGAGCTGTTTTTT
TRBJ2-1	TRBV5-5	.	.	CASRTDPGPNPYEQFF	TGTGCCAGCAGGACTGACCCCGGGCCGAATCCCTACGAGCAGTTCTTC
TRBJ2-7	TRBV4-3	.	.	CASSQQEVGYEQYF	TGCGCCAGTAGCCAACAGGAGGTCGGCTACGAGCAGTACTTC
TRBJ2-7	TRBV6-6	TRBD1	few	CASRTYSGTERYEQYF	TGTGCCAGCAGAACCTATTCCGGGACAGAAAGATACGAGCAGTACTTC
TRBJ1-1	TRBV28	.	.	CASSFRGLRAEAFF	TGTGCCAGCAGTTTTAGGGGGTTGAGGGCTGAAGCTTTCTTT
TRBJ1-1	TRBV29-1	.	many	CSARTGLNTEAFF	TGCAGCGCCCGAACAGGACTCAACACTGAAGCTTTCTTT
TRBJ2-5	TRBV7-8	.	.	CASSLRRPGTSEAQYF	TGTGCCAGCAGCCTAAGACGACCCGGGACCTCAGAGGCCCAGTACTTC
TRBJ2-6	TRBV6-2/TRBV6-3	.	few	CASMGNSGANVLTF	TGTGCCAGTATGGGGAACTCTGGGGCCAACGTCCTGACTTTC
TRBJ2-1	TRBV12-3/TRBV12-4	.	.	CASSFWQAPPEEFF	TGCGCCAGCAGTTTTTGGCAGGCCCCACCTGAGGAGTTCTTC
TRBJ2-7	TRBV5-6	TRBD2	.	CASSFGGLAGYEQYF	TGTGCCAGCAGCTTTGGAGGACTAGCGGGCTACGAGCAGTACTTC
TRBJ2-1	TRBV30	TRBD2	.	CAWRGTKINEQFF	TGTGCCTGGAGGGGGACTAAGATCAATGAGCAGTTCTTC
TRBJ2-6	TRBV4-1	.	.	CASSHFEIAFSGANVLTF	TGCGCCAGCAGCCATTTCGAGATAGCATTCTCTGGGGCCAACGTCCTGACTTTC
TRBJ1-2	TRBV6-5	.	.	CASGSNRDGYTF	TGTGCCAGCGGCTCAAACAGGGATGGCTACACCTTC
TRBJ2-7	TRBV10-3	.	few	CAISVSGYEQYF	TGTGCCATCAGTGTCTCAGGCTACGAGCAGTACTTC
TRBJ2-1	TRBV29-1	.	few	CSVEDNKDVTSFYNEQFF	TGCAGCGTTGAAGATAATAAGGACGTGACTAGTTTCTACAATGAGCAGTTCTTC
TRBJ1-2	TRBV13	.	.	CASTLDYCYTF	TGTGCCAGCACCCTCGACTATTGCTACACCTTC
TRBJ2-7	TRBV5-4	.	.	CASSLGQVLAEEQYF	TGTGCCAGCAGCTTGGGACAGGTCCTCGCGGAGGAGCAGTACTTC
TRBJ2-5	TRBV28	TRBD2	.	CASNFPTLTSGRILETQYF	TGTGCCAGCAATTTCCCCACCCTGACTAGCGGGAGGATTTTGGAGACCCAGTACTTC
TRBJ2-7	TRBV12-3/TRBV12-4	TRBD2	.	CASSRTSVTPYEQYF	TGTGCCAGCAGCCGAACTAGCGTTACTCCCTACGAGCAGTACTTC
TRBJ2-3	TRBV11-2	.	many	CASSLLTGVPDTQYF	TGTGCCAGCAGCTTACTTACCGGAGTCCCAGATACGCAGTATTTT
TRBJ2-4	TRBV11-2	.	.	CASSTGETGHNF	TGTGCCAGCAGCACCGGCGAGACAGGACATAACTTC
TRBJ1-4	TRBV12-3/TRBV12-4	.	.	CASSQGNEKLFF	TGTGCCAGTTCGCAGGGTAATGAAAAACTGTTTTTT
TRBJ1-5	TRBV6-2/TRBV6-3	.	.	CASKAGNSNQPQHF	TGTGCCAGCAAAGCGGGGAATAGCAATCAGCCCCAGCATTTT
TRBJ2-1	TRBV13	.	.	CASSLNGGPSYDEQFF	TGTGCCAGCAGCTTAAACGGAGGTCCCTCCTACGATGAGCAGTTCTTC
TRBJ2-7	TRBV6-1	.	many	CASRDRRYYEQYF	TGTGCCAGCAGGGACAGACGTTACTACGAGCAGTACTTC
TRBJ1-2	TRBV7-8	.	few	CASSPTGARDYTF	TGTGCCAGCAGCCCGACCGGGGCTAGAGACTACACCTTC
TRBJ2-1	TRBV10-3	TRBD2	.	CAISESSGASYNEQFF	TGTGCCATCAGTGAGTCCAGCGGGGCCTCCTACAATGAGCAGTTCTTC
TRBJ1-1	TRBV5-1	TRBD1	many	CASSFQGATEAFF	TGCGCCAGCAGCTTTCAGGGGGCTACTGAAGCTTTCTTT
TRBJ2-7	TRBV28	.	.	CVSSSLGLSYEQYF	TGTGTCAGCAGTTCACTGGGGCTCTCCTACGAGCAGTACTTC
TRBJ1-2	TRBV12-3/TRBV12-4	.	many	CASSPPGSKANYGYTF	TGTGCCAGCAGTCCCCCGGGTTCTAAAGCTAACTATGGCTACACCTTC
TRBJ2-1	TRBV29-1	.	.	CSVVDPSYNERFF	TGCAGCGTTGTCGATCCATCCTACAATGAGCGGTTCTTC
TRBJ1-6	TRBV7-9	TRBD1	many	CASSHTDRGNSPLHF	TGTGCCAGCAGCCACACGGACAGGGGTAATTCACCCCTCCACTTT
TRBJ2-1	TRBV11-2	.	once	CAGSPKGAQLFF	TGTGCCGGCAGCCCAAAAGGGGCACAGCTGTTCTTC
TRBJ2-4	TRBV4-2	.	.	CDSSLGATGQITQYF	TGTGACAGCAGCCTAGGCGCGACAGGTCAAATCACTCAGTACTTC
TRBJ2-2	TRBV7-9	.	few	CASSSNAGDTGELFF	TGTGCCAGCAGCTCAAATGCAGGGGATACCGGGGAGCTGTTTTTT
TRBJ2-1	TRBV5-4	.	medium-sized	CASRTTGNNEQFF	TGTGCCAGCAGGACGACTGGAAACAATGAGCAGTTCTTC
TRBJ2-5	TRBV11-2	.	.	CASSLGGGFQETQYF	TGTGCCAGCAGCCTAGGTGGCGGATTCCAAGAGACCCAGTACTTC
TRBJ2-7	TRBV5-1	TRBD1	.	CASSMRQGDYEQYF	TGCGCCAGCAGCATGCGACAGGGAGATTACGAGCAGTACTTC
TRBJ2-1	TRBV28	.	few	CASSLLIGEQFF	TGTGCCAGCAGTTTATTGATAGGTGAGCAGTTCTTC
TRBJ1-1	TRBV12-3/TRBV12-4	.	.	CASSPGPAMEAFF	TGTGCCAGCAGCCCCGGGCCCGCGATGGAAGCTTTCTTT
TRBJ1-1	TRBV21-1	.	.	CVSSKAGRPEDTEAFF	TGTGTCAGCAGCAAAGCGGGCCGACCGGAGGACACTGAAGCTTTCTTT
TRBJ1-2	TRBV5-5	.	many	CASSSGVNYGYTF	TGTGCCAGCAGCTCGGGGGTTAACTATGGCTACACCTTC
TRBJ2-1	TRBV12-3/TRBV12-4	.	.	CATTLRSGADKFF	TGTGCCACCACCCTAAGATCCGGGGCTGATAAGTTCTTC
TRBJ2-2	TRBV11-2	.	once	CASSQFSGPPTGELFF	TGTGCCAGCAGCCAATTTTCGGGTCCCCCCACCGGGGAGTTGTTTTTT
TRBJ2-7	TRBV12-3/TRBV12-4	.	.	CSSNFGVPTEQYF	TGTTCCAGCAATTTTGGGGTGCCTACAGAGCAGTACTTC
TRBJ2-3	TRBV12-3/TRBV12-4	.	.	CASRTGDRERDTQYF	TGTGCCAGCAGAACCGGGGATAGAGAAAGAGATACGCAGTATTTT
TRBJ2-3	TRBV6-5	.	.	CASSPVSVTDTQYF	TGTGCCAGCAGTCCGGTATCGGTCACAGATACGCAGTATTTT
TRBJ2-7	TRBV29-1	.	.	CSTEDFWNEQYF	TGCAGCACTGAAGATTTTTGGAACGAGCAGTACTTC
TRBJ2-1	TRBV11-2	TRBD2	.	CASSLGTSSRNGQFF	TGTGCCAGCAGCTTAGGGACTAGCAGTAGGAATGGGCAGTTCTTC
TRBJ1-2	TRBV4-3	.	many	CASSQDPLSGVGNGYTF	TGCGCCAGCAGCCAAGATCCGCTATCTGGTGTCGGCAATGGCTACACCTTC